This section outlines one T cell receptor beta chain sequence together with its context. The data originate from a study of molecular identifiers for immune sequencing clone quantification. TCRdb called the PCR reads again in MiXCR, with one record for every CDR3 protein. The sample consists of about half a million distinct CDR3 sequences, roughly 25% of them appearing once. CDR1 is MGHDK, CDR2 SYGVNS, per germline. The CDR3 is 14 residues long. Trimming removed 4 bases at V and 5 bases at J, with 14 bases between. The sequence came from a human donor in good health. Some libraries in this study had Jurkat cell RNA spiked in. Sequenced: naive CD8+ T cells from blood, with Jurkat cell RNA spiked in. The subset is: FACS-sorted CD8+CD4-CCR7+CD45RA+ naive T cells. J is TRBJ2-5 and V is TRBV25-1; D is uncertain. CDR3 loop: CASSAIGRRETQYF. The CDR3 DNA follows: TGTGCCAGCAGTGCGATAGGGCGGCGGGAGACCCAGTACTTC.